The subject of this entry is one T cell receptor (beta chain). The antigen is unknown. The V gene lost 4 bases and the J gene lost 0 bases, with 10 bases spanning the gap. Germline V lookup: CDR1 SQVTM, CDR2 ANQGSEA. The CDR3 runs 14 residues. The record originates from a study of CD8 T cells in Susac syndrome. General study points: Regarding the TCR sequencing and HLA analysis, the study admitted that a relatively small number of individuals were involved.

Random hexamers were used to reverse transcribe the RNA input (roughly 0.5 to 1 ug). MiXCR, applied by TCRdb to the immunoSEQ multiplex PCR reads, yields one record per CDR3 protein. This sample has 95,000 to 150,000 distinct CDR3 sequences, with roughly 95% found just once. This chain uses TRBV29-1 with TRBJ1-5, with D unclear. This receptor was obtained from a human donor with Susac syndrome. The specimen sequenced was CD4+ T cells from PBMCs. CDR3 nucleotides: TGCAGCGTTGTCGACCAATATAGCAATCAGCCCCAGCATTTT. Protein: CSVVDQYSNQPQHF.